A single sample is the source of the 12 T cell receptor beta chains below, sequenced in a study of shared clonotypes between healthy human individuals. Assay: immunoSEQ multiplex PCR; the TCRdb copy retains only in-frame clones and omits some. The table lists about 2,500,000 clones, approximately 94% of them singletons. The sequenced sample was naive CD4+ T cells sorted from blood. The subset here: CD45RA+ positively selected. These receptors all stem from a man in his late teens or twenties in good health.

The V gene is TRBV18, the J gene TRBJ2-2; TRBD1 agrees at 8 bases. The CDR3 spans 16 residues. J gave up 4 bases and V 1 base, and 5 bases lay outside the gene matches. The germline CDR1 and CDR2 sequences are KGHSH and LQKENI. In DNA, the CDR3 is TGTGCCAGCTCACCACAAAACACAGGGGGCACCGGGGAGCTGTTTTTT. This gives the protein CASSPQNTGGTGELFF. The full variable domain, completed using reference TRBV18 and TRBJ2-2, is NAGVMQNPRHLVRRRGQEARLRCSPMKGHSHVYWYRQLPEEGLKFMVYLQKENIIDESGMPKERFSAEFPKEGPSILRIQQVVRGDSAAYFCASSPQNTGGTGELFFGEGSRLTVL.

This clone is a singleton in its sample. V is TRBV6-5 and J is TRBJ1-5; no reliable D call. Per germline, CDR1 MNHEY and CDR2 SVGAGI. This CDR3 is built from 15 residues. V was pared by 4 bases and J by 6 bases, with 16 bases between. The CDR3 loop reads CASSSADRRGQPQHF. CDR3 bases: TGTGCCAGCAGTTCTGCTGATCGACGGGGTCAGCCCCAGCATTTT.

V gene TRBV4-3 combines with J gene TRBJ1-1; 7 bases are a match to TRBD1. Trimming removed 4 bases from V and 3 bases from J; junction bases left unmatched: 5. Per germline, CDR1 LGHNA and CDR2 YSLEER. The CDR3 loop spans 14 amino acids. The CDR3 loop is CASSPGQTYTEAFF. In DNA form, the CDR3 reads TGCGCCAGCAGCCCGGGACAGACCTACACTGAAGCTTTCTTT.

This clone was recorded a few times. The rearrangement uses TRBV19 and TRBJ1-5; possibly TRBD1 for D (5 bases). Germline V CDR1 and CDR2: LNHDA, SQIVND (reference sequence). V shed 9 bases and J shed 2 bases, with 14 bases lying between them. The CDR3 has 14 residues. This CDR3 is CASDTGGGNQPQHF. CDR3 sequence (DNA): TGTGCCAGCGATACTGGGGGGGGCAATCAGCCCCAGCATTTT.

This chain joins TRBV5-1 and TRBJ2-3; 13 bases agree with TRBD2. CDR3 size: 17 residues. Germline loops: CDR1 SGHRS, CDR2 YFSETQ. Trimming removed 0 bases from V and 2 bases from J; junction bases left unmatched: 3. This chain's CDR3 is CASSLGGTSGTTDTQYF. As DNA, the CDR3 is TGCGCCAGCAGCTTGGGCGGGACTAGCGGGACCACAGATACGCAGTATTTT.

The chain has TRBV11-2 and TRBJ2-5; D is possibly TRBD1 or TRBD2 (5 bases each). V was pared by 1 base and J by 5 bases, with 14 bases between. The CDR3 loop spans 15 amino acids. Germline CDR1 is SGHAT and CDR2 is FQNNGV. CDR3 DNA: TGTGCCAGCAGCTTAGGGGGGTCGGGTTGGGAGACCCAGTACTTC. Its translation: CASSLGGSGWETQYF.

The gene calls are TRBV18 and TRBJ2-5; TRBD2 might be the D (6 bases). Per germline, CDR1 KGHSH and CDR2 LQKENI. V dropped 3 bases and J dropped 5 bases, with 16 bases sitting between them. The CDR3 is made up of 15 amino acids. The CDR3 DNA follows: TGTGCCAGCTCACCGACAAGCGGGCGATGGGAGACCCAGTACTTC. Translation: CASSPTSGRWETQYF.

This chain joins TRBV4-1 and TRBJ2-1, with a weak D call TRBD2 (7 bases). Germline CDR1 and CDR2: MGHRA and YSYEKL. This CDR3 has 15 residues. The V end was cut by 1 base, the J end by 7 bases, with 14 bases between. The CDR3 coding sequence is TGCGCCAGCAGCCAAGTAGGGGGGGCCGGGAATGAGCAGTTCTTC. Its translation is CASSQVGGAGNEQFF.

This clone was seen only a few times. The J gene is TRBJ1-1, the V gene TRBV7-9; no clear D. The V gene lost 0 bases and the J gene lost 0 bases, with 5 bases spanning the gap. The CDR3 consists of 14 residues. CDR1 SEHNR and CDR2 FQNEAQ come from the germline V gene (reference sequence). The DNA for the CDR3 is TGTGCCAGCAGCTTAGCACAGATGAACACTGAAGCTTTCTTT. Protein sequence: CASSLAQMNTEAFF.

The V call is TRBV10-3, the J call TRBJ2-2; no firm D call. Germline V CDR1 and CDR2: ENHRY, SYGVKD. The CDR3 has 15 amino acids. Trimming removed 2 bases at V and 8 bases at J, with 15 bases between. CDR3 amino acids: CAISELALGLGELFF. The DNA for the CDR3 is TGTGCCATCAGTGAGCTGGCTCTGGGGTTGGGGGAGCTGTTTTTT.

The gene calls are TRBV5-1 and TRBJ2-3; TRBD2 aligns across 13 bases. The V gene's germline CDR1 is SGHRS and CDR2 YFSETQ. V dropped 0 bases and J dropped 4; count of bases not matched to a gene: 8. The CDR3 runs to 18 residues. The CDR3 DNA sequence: TGCGCCAGCAGCTTGGCCGGGACTAGCGGGATTGGTCCAGATACGCAGTATTTT. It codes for CASSLAGTSGIGPDTQYF.

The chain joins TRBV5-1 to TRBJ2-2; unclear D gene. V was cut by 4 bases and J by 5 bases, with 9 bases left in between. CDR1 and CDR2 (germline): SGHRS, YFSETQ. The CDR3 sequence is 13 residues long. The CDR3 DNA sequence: TGCGCCAGCAGCCCGCCACAGACCGGGGAGCTGTTTTTT. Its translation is CASSPPQTGELFF.